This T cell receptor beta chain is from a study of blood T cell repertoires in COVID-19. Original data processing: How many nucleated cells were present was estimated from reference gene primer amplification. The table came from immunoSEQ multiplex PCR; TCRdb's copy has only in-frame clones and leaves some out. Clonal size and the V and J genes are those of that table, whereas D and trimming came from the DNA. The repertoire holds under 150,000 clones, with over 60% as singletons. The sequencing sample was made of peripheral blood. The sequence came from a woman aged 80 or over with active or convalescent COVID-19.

As DNA, the CDR3 is TGTGCCAGCAGTACATTACAGGGGACCAAGGGTGAGCAGTTCTTC. It encodes CASSTLQGTKGEQFF. The V gene is TRBV6-2 or TRBV6-3, the J gene TRBJ2-1; 7 nucleotides align to TRBD1. With 5 bases clipped from V and 9 bases from J, the junction kept 13 bases outside the gene matches. The CDR3 totals 15 residues. Germline V gene lookup returns CDR1 MNHEY and CDR2 SVGEGT.